Only a few counts were recorded for the clone carrying this TCR beta chain. The antigen is unknown. These data belong to a study of T cell responses to AZD1222 COVID-19 vaccine. Measured with immunoSEQ multiplex PCR; TCRdb has only the in-frame clones, and not every one. The table records approximately 100,000 clones, about 89% of them present only once. V was cut by 5 bases and J by 4 bases, with 11 bases left in between. This CDR3 spans 13 amino acids. Germline loops: CDR1 SGHAT, CDR2 FQNNGV. Findings and limits, study-wide: It should be noted that donors were predominantly white British and more often female, and clonal diversity was possibly underestimated. Repertoires were sampled only after the peak T cell response. Among those given AZD1222, only six were seropositive at baseline. The span of vaccine-associated CD4 TCRs extended across spike, with dominance at 160-218 and 743-854.

The source material was peripheral blood, sampled on day 0 of AZD1222 vaccination. The rearrangement joins TRBV11-2 to TRBJ2-5; the D is unclear. The source is an adult in good health. CDR3 nucleotides: TGTGCCAGCAGCCCCACTACAATAGAGACCCAGTACTTC. Translated, it gives CASSPTTIETQYF.